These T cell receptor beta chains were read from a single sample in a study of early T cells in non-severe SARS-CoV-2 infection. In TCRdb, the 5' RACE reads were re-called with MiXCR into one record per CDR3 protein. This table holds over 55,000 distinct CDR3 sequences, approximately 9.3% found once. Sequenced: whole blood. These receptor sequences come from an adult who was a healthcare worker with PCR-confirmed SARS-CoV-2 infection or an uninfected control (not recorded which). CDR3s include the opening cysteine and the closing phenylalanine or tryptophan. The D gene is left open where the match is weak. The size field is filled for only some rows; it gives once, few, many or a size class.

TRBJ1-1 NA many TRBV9 TGTGCCAGCAGCATCCGGCCAGGAGTGGAAGCTTTCTTT CASSIRPGVEAFF
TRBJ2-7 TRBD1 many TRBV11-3 TGTGCCAGCAGCTTGACAGGGAGCGAGCAGTACTTC CASSLTGSEQYF
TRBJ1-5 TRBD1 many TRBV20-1 TGCAGTGCCGAAAACAGGGGAAGTAGGCAGCCCCAGCATTTT CSAENRGSRQPQHF
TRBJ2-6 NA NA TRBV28 TGTGCCAGCAGTTGGGGACGGTTTTCTGGGGCCAACGTCCTGACTTTC CASSWGRFSGANVLTF
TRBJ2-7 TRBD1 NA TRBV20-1 TGCAGTGCTAGAGACGCTCGGCGAGAAACAGGGGGCGCGTACGAGCAGTACTTC CSARDARRETGGAYEQYF
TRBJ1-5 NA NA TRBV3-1 TGTGCCAGCAGTCAAGGGGGTGATCAGCCCCAGCATTTT CASSQGGDQPQHF
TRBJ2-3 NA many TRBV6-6 TGTGCCAGCAGTTACTTCCCCAGGGGAGTCGCAGATACGCAGTATTTT CASSYFPRGVADTQYF
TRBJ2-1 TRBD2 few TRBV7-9 TGTGCCAGCAAGCCCAGGGAAGGCGGGGGCAATGAGCAGTTCTTC CASKPREGGGNEQFF
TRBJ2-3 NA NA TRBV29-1 TGCAGCGTCGCCACGGATACGCAGTATTTT CSVATDTQYF
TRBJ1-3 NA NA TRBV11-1 TGTGCCGGACGGGAGCCAGGCTGGAACTCTGGAAACACCATATATTTT CAGREPGWNSGNTIYF